This TCR beta chain was recorded in a study of Ad26.COV2.S vaccination and SARS-CoV-2 variants. Using immunoSEQ multiplex PCR, the repertoire was profiled, and TCRdb retains in-frame clones only, with some absent. The table records 440,000 or so clones, 90% of them present only once. The treatment: 15 to 20 received Ad26.COV2.S at low or high dose, single or two shots; a few received placebo; per-sample allocation not given. Day 63 after the first vaccine or placebo injection was the time point for sampling. The CDR3 loop spans 14 amino acids. V was clipped by 5 bases and J by 0 bases, with 5 bases between them. CDR1 is SGHTA, CDR2 FQGNSA, per germline.

The source material was peripheral blood, sampled in a trial of Ad26.COV2.S vaccine versus placebo. The rearrangement joins TRBV7-2 to TRBJ2-6; D gene unclear. This receptor was identified in a person aged 18-65 years who received the Ad26.COV2.S COVID-19 vaccine or a placebo. The CDR3: CASSPDSGANVLTF. For the CDR3, the DNA is TGTGCCAGCAGCCCGGACTCTGGGGCCAACGTCCTGACTTTC.